The clone carrying this T cell receptor beta chain has a count of ten or more. Its matching antigen is unknown. The data were taken from a study of T cell repertoires in cytomegalovirus infection. Study context: In public TCR beta signatures, there were indications of both CMV infection and matching HLA type.

Study-level results: Clonotype analysis showed dominance of the ex vivo response by HLA-C-restricted CMV-specific TCR beta clonotypes.

TCRdb fed the reads into MiXCR, producing one record per CDR3 protein. The sample has about 490,000 distinct CDR3 sequences, about 17% seen once. Germline CDR1 MNHNS, CDR2 SASEGT. With V trimmed by 6 bases and J by 11 bases, 12 bases remained unmatched. The CDR3 runs to 14 residues. The chain links TRBV6-1 to TRBJ2-2; 7 bases fit TRBD1. The clonotype originates from a human donor in good health (CMV status not recorded). Some clones in this sample may be carry-over from other donors' samples. Source material: CD8+ T cells from PBMCs. The CDR3, as DNA: TGTGCCAGCAGCCCCCGGGACAGCCCCTTAGAGCTGTTTTTT. It encodes CASSPRDSPLELFF.